The sequence of this TCR beta chain was determined in a study of shared clonotypes between healthy human individuals. About the study: The composition of the donors was a couple of women and three men aged 18 to 49.

Trimming removed 6 bases at V and 7 bases at J, with 19 bases between. The germline V gene encodes CDR1 MNHNS and CDR2 SASEGT. CDR3 length: 15 amino acids. This clone was observed a single time. Naive CD8 populations comprised CD45RO-negative cells positively selected for CCR7, excluding terminally differentiated effector memory CD45RA+ cells. The donors were adults (healthy and HIV-negative) with no recent acute infections or vaccinations. Repertoires were generated with immunoSEQ multiplex PCR, while TCRdb's copy carries only in-frame clones and drops some. The table lists around 2.1 million clones, about 93% of them singletons.

The chain employs TRBV6-1 and TRBJ1-5; possibly TRBD1 for D (6 bases). Sequencing input: naive CD8+ T cells from PBMCs. The receptor was isolated from a man between 18 and 35 years old in good health. Some clones in this sample may be carry-over from other donors' samples. The CDR3: CASSAPRGIMQPQHF. CDR3 nucleotide sequence: TGTGCCAGCAGCGCACCCAGGGGAATTATGCAGCCCCAGCATTTT.